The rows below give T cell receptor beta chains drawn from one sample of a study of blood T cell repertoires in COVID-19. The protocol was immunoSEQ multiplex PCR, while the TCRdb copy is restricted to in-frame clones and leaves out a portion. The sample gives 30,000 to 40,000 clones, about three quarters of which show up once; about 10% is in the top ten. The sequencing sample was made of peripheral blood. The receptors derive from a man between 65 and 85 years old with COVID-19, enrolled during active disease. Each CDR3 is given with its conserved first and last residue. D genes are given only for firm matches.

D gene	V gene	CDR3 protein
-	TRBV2	CANPERQNTEAFF
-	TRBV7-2	CASSLAREDYGYTF
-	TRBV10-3	CAISESIGVVKNIQYF
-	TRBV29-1	CSAVDRNSGNTIYF
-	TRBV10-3	CAIRVWTSPSTDTQYF
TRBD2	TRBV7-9	CASSLGGTSGPGELFF
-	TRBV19	CASRKGDHSGNTIYF
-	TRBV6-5	CASSYLGQETQYF
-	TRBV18	CASSRAILDEKLFF
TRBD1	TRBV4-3	CASSQVSGTGVTGELFF
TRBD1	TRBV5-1	CASSFGTGGEQYF
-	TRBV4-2	CASSQDGGSTNEKLFF
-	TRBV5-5	CASSRSNTEAFF
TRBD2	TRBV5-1	CASSISGGRVETQYF
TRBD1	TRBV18	CASSPPGTGINTIYF
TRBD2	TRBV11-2	CASSSGGKTQYF
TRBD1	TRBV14	CASSQLGQGATDTQYF
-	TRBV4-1	CASSHIGHLGYGYTF